These 14 T cell receptor beta chains were sequenced from one sample in a study of T cells in Graves' hyperthyroidism and ophthalmopathy. Amplification yielded TCR beta CDR3 regions, with RNA transcripts as the source. In the first-round RT-PCR of the TCR CDR3, the HTBI primer set was used. Each CDR3 protein is one row after TCRdb ran MiXCR on the multiplex PCR reads. The table shows about 130,000 distinct CDR3 sequences, with 22% occurring only once. The sequenced sample was blood. All receptors derive from a woman aged 45-65 years with Graves' hyperthyroidism that later progressed to Graves' ophthalmopathy.

This clonotype was counted a few times. The J gene is TRBJ1-2, the V gene TRBV19, with D possibly matching TRBD1 (5 bases). Germline V CDR1 and CDR2: LNHDA, SQIVND (reference sequence). The CDR3 consists of 13 residues. Trimming cost V 3 bases and J 4 bases, with 9 bases left between them. As DNA, the CDR3 is TGTGCCAGTAGTATTGACAGTCTCTATGGCTACACCTTC. Translated, it gives CASSIDSLYGYTF.

This clonotype appeared many times. V is TRBV7-9 and J is TRBJ2-7, with 8 bases lining up with TRBD1. V was clipped by 6 bases and J by 5 bases; unmatched bases: 6. The V gene's germline CDR1 is SEHNR and CDR2 FQNEAQ (reference sequence). The CDR3 has 13 residues. In nucleotides, the CDR3 is TGTGCCAGCAGACGACAGGGGAGCCACGAGCAGTACTTC. It yields the protein CASRRQGSHEQYF.

This clonotype was observed at least ten times. The CDR3 loop reads CAWRSGGKTIYF. In nucleotides, the CDR3 is TGTGCCTGGAGGAGTGGAGGGAAGACCATATATTTT. The gene calls are TRBV30 and TRBJ1-3, with D hard to call. V lost 3 bases and J lost 10, with 13 bases in between. The CDR3 sequence is 12 residues long. Germline CDR1 GTSNPN, CDR2 SVGIG (reference sequence).

This clonotype was seen at least ten times. The rearrangement joins TRBV11-2 to TRBJ1-2; 11 nucleotides align to TRBD1. The trim removed 5 bases at V and 6 bases at J, leaving 2 bases unmatched. There are 13 residues in the CDR3. Germline CDR1 and CDR2: SGHAT and FQNNGV. CDR3: CASSRTGGDGYTF. The DNA for the CDR3 is TGTGCCAGCAGCCGGACAGGGGGCGATGGCTACACCTTC.

The chain couples TRBV11-2 to TRBJ2-7; maybe TRBD1 (5 bases). V lost 2 bases, J lost 5 bases, and 13 bases lay in between. The CDR3 sequence is 14 residues long. From germline, CDR1 is SGHAT and CDR2 FQNNGV. The CDR3 spells CASSLSGRVDEQYF. The CDR3 region has the DNA TGTGCCAGCAGCTTATCGGGCAGGGTGGACGAGCAGTACTTC.

This chain joins TRBV5-1 and TRBJ2-3; 11 bases match TRBD2. Per the germline V gene, CDR1 is SGHRS and CDR2 is YFSETQ. The CDR3 sequence is 14 residues long. V trimming: 5 bases; J trimming: 5 bases; junction bases outside the gene matches: 4. CDR3 sequence reads: CASRLAGEGDTQYF. As DNA, the CDR3 is TGCGCCAGCAGACTAGCGGGAGAAGGAGATACGCAGTATTTT.

This clonotype appeared a few times. The rearrangement links TRBV5-4 to TRBJ2-3; 8 positions agree with TRBD2. The CDR3 runs 16 residues. Germline CDR1 SGHNT, CDR2 YYREEE (reference sequence). V was clipped by 0 bases and J by 1 base; unmatched bases: 4. The CDR3 coding sequence is TGTGCCAGCAGCTTGGGGGCGGGGGGACGCACAGATACGCAGTATTTT. Translation gives CASSLGAGGRTDTQYF.

This sequence joins TRBV7-3 and TRBJ2-3; D may be TRBD2 (5 bases). The CDR3 spans 13 residues. V was cut by 5 bases and J by 4 bases, with 10 bases left in between. Per germline, CDR1 SGHTA and CDR2 FQGTGA. CDR3 coding DNA: TGTGCCAGCAGCCCCCCTAGCTCAGATACGCAGTATTTT. Protein sequence: CASSPPSSDTQYF.

This clonotype was seen a handful of times. The rearrangement joins TRBV5-1 to TRBJ2-1, with D uncertain. This CDR3 contains 15 residues. Trimming removed 5 bases at V and 1 base at J, with 13 bases between. Germline V gene lookup returns CDR1 SGHRS and CDR2 YFSETQ. CDR3 amino acids: CASSPEFLSYNEQFF. The DNA of the CDR3 is TGCGCCAGCAGTCCAGAGTTTCTTTCCTACAATGAGCAGTTCTTC.

In this sample, this clonotype turned up many times. The chain uses TRBV30 and TRBJ1-3; a possible D gene is TRBD1 (6 bases). This CDR3 is 14 amino acids long. Trimming stripped 0 bases from V and 4 bases from J, with 10 bases between. Germline V gene data show CDR1 as GTSNPN and CDR2 as SVGIG (reference sequence). CDR3 protein: CAWSVVGQGNTIYF. The DNA of the CDR3 is TGTGCCTGGAGTGTTGTGGGACAAGGAAACACCATATATTTT.

This chain links TRBV6-2 or TRBV6-3 with TRBJ1-2, with 8 bases fitting TRBD1. Germline assignment: CDR1 MNHEY and CDR2 SVGEGT. The CDR3 spans 14 residues. The V gene end was trimmed by 6 bases and the J gene end by 3 bases; junction bases not matched to a gene: 6. CDR3 protein: CASRDLQGDYGYTF. Here the CDR3 DNA reads TGTGCCAGCAGAGATTTACAGGGGGACTATGGCTACACCTTC.

In its sample, this clonotype was seen a few times. The chain couples TRBV20-1 to TRBJ2-1; D uncertain. Germline assignment: CDR1 DFQATT and CDR2 SNEGSKA (reference sequence). The CDR3 is made up of 16 amino acids. The V end lost 1 base, the J end lost 1 base, and 14 bases lay between the germline ends. The CDR3 sequence: CSARGGSSTSYNEQFF. DNA of the CDR3: TGCAGTGCTAGAGGCGGTAGCAGTACGTCCTACAATGAGCAGTTCTTC.

The chain joins TRBV12-3 or TRBV12-4 to TRBJ2-5, with TRBD2 as a possible D gene (5 bases). This CDR3 has 13 amino acids. V lost 3 bases and J 5 bases, leaving 10 bases between the germline ends. The CDR3 loop reads CASSLGAGETQYF. CDR3 DNA: TGTGCCAGCAGTTTGGGAGCCGGGGAGACCCAGTACTTC.

This clonotype has more than one count but fewer than ten. The chain has TRBV19 and TRBJ2-6; D remains unclear. The CDR3 is 15 amino acids. Trimming left V 6 bases short and J 1 base short, with 10 bases between. Germline CDR1 is LNHDA and CDR2 is SQIVND (reference sequence). CDR3 in amino acids: CASREKYSGANVLTF. The CDR3 DNA is TGTGCCAGTAGGGAGAAGTATTCTGGGGCCAACGTCCTGACTTTC. The full variable domain, its missing parts supplied by reference TRBV19 and TRBJ2-6, is DGGITQSPKYLFRKEGQNVTLSCEQNLNHDAMYWYRQDPGQGLRLIYYSQIVNDFQKGDIAEGYSVSREKKESFPLTVTSAQKNPTAFYLCASREKYSGANVLTFGAGSRLTVL.